The sequence of this TCR beta chain was determined in a study of T cell repertoires in aging, cancer and after chemotherapy. Peripheral blood genomic DNA, not sorted cells or RNA, was the template. TRB rearrangements spanning V, D and J were amplified using mixed TRB-A/B primers. TCRdb passed the multiplex PCR reads through MiXCR, listing each CDR3 protein once. The sample lists around 1,800 distinct CDR3 sequences, around 64% seen once, with around 23% in the top ten. This clonotype was seen a few times. Its antigen remains unidentified. This CDR3 region has 14 residues. With V trimmed by 8 bases and J by 7 bases, 7 bases remained unmatched. Germline lookup yields CDR1 MNHEY and CDR2 SVGAGI. Study conclusions and caveats: Rebound thymic output was suggested by rising median generation probability during chemotherapy in each cancer cohort. Thymic emigration or peripheral T cell expansion may be impaired by lymphoid organ infiltration in hematological cancer. Untreated cancer patients had significantly lower blood TCR diversity than age-matched healthy donors.

The chain is built from TRBV6-5 and TRBJ2-2, with TRBD1 identical over 10 bases. The specimen sequenced was blood. This clonotype originated in a human donor with a blood cancer. The CDR3, as DNA: TGTGCCAGCGGTCGACAGGGGGCTGTCGGGGAGCTGTTTTTT. Its translation is CASGRQGAVGELFF.